Below, 24 T cell receptor beta chains from the same sample are listed, as sequenced in a study of blood T cell repertoires in COVID-19. Libraries were prepared by immunoSEQ multiplex PCR; TCRdb keeps only in-frame clonotypes and omits some of them. The sample carries 350,000 or so clones, approximately 89% recorded once. The sample consisted of peripheral blood. The receptors were gathered from a woman in her twenties or thirties with COVID-19, enrolled during active disease.

This rearrangement joins TRBV24-1 to TRBJ2-1, with TRBD2 identical over 7 bases. V gave up 4 bases and J gave up 2 bases; unmatched junction bases: 10. Germline CDR1 is KGHDR and CDR2 is SFDVKD. This CDR3 region has 17 residues. Here the CDR3 reads CATSDSPGAGAYNEQFF. In nucleotides, the CDR3 is TGTGCCACCAGTGACTCCCCCGGGGCGGGGGCCTACAATGAGCAGTTCTTC.

The chain couples TRBV18 to TRBJ2-1; 10 nucleotides agree with TRBD1. There are 16 residues in the CDR3. Germline V gene lookup returns CDR1 KGHSH and CDR2 LQKENI. Trimming took 2 bases from V and 6 from J; bases not matched to a gene: 7. DNA of the CDR3: TGTGCCAGCTCACCAAAAGGACAGGGGGTTTCCAATGAGCAGTTCTTC. Its translation: CASSPKGQGVSNEQFF. Supplemented by reference TRBV18 and TRBJ2-1, the full variable domain reads NAGVMQNPRHLVRRRGQEARLRCSPMKGHSHVYWYRQLPEEGLKFMVYLQKENIIDESGMPKERFSAEFPKEGPSILRIQQVVRGDSAAYFCASSPKGQGVSNEQFFGPGTRLTVL.

The chain links TRBV15 to TRBJ2-2; D remains ambiguous. The CDR3 totals 13 residues. V was trimmed by 5 bases and J by 6 bases, leaving 10 bases between them. From germline, CDR1 is LNHNV and CDR2 YYDKDF (reference sequence). The CDR3 bases are TGTGCCACCAGCCGAGCGAGTCCCGGGGAGCTGTTTTTT. Encoded protein: CATSRASPGELFF.

The chain is built from TRBV10-2 and TRBJ2-3; TRBD2 agrees at 7 bases. Germline V gene lookup returns CDR1 WSHSY and CDR2 SAAADI. The CDR3 has 16 amino acids. V was clipped by 0 bases and J by 6 bases; unmatched bases: 9. CDR3 sequence (DNA): TGCGCCAGCAGTGAGTCGAGACTAGCAGGGCCGGATACGCAGTATTTT. As protein: CASSESRLAGPDTQYF.

About this clone: The same CDR3 also results from other DNA sequences found in this sample. The V call is TRBV4-1, the J call TRBJ1-1, with D perhaps matching TRBD1 (5 bases). V was pared by 2 bases and J by 4 bases, with 11 bases between. Germline CDR1 MGHRA, CDR2 YSYEKL. The CDR3 sequence is 14 residues long. DNA for the CDR3: TGCGCCAGCAGCCAACCAGACAGAGTCACTGAAGCTTTCTTT. Its protein is CASSQPDRVTEAFF.

The chain is built from TRBV5-1 and TRBJ2-7; weak D call: TRBD2 (6 bases). V lost 4 bases, J lost 2 bases, and 10 bases lay in between. The CDR3 consists of 13 residues. The germline V gene encodes CDR1 SGHRS and CDR2 YFSETQ. CDR3 DNA: TGCGCCAGCAGCCTCTCTAGCGCCTACGAGCAGTACTTC. This gives the protein CASSLSSAYEQYF.

In nucleotides, the CDR3 is TGTGCCAGCAGCTTAGTAGGGGGTAATTCACCCCTCCACTTT. As protein: CASSLVGGNSPLHF. V and J are TRBV7-2 and TRBJ1-6, with D possibly being TRBD1 (6 bases). From germline, CDR1 is SGHTA and CDR2 FQGNSA. Deletions cut 1 base from V and 6 bases from J, with 7 bases between. This CDR3 is 14 amino acids long.

The chain recombines TRBV12-3 or TRBV12-4 with TRBJ2-1; a weak D match, TRBD1 (5 bases). The ends were cut back, 6 bases at V and 4 bases at J, with 10 bases in the middle. The CDR3 consists of 13 residues. The CDR3 DNA reads as TGTGCCAGCAGCAGACAGTTATACAATGAGCAGTTCTTC. It is translated as CASSRQLYNEQFF.

The chain has TRBV11-2 and TRBJ2-2, with 7 bases identical to TRBD2. The CDR3 runs to 13 residues. With V trimmed by 7 bases and J by 6 bases, 5 bases remained unmatched. Germline V gene sequence: CDR1 SGHAT, CDR2 FQNNGV. CDR3 coding DNA: TGTGCCAGCATGCGGGAGAATGCCGGGGAGCTGTTTTTT. Translating gives CASMRENAGELFF. Drawing the rest from reference TRBV11-2 and TRBJ2-2, the complete variable domain is EAGVAQSPRYKIIEKRQSVAFWCNPISGHATLYWYQQILGQGPKLLIQFQNNGVVDDSQLPKDRFSAERLKGVDSTLKIQPAKLEDSAVYLCASMRENAGELFFGEGSRLTVL.

This chain uses TRBV2 with TRBJ2-5, with 10 positions matching TRBD2. V was clipped by 7 bases and J by 4 bases; unmatched bases: 6. This CDR3 comprises 14 residues. Germline loops: CDR1 SNHLY, CDR2 FYNNEI. The CDR3 bases are TGTGCCAGCACGTTCAGCGGGGGGGGAGAGACCCAGTACTTC. It translates to CASTFSGGGETQYF.

This chain joins TRBV27 and TRBJ1-5; the D gene is possibly TRBD1 (6 bases). Trimming left V 1 base short and J 6 bases short, with 10 bases between. This CDR3 has 14 residues. The germline V gene encodes CDR1 MNHEY and CDR2 SMNVEV (reference sequence). The CDR3 region has the DNA TGTGCCAGCAGTTTATACAGGGTCGCTCAGCCCCAGCATTTT. This translates into CASSLYRVAQPQHF.

The chain joins TRBV29-1 to TRBJ1-1; 9 bases fit TRBD1. The germline V gene has CDR1 SQVTM and CDR2 ANQGSEA. The CDR3 is 12 residues long. Losses at the gene ends were 7 bases for V and 4 bases for J; bases not matched to a gene: 4. CDR3 DNA: TGCAGCGCAACAGGGGGCTTCACTGAAGCTTTCTTT. This encodes CSATGGFTEAFF.

J is TRBJ1-1 and V is TRBV10-3, with TRBD1 matching over 11 bases. V was pared by 6 bases and J by 6 bases, with 3 bases of the junction left unmatched. The CDR3 is 13 residues long. Germline V lookup: CDR1 ENHRY, CDR2 SYGVKD. CDR3 bases: TGTGCCATCAGAGGACAGGGGGCCTCTGAAGCTTTCTTT. The encoded protein is CAIRGQGASEAFF.

This clone turned up a few times. The chain recombines TRBV7-9 with TRBJ2-1, with 10 nucleotides matching TRBD2. V trimming: 4 bases; J trimming: 10 bases; junction bases outside the gene matches: 4. Per germline, CDR1 SEHNR and CDR2 FQNEAQ (reference sequence). CDR3 length: 13 amino acids. The CDR3 sequence is CASSSRTSGEQFF. The CDR3 DNA sequence: TGTGCCAGCAGCTCCCGGACTAGCGGCGAGCAGTTCTTC.

In nucleotides, the CDR3 is TGTGCCAGCAGCTTGGGGAATAGGCTGAGCGGGAGCTCCGGATACGAGCAGTACTTC. Amino acids: CASSLGNRLSGSSGYEQYF. This sequence joins TRBV5-4 and TRBJ2-7, with TRBD2 identical over 8 bases. This CDR3 is 19 amino acids long. Germline V gene data show CDR1 as SGHNT and CDR2 as YYREEE (reference sequence). The V segment lost 0 bases and the J segment 4 bases; nucleotides outside the gene matches: 18.

The rearrangement joins TRBV27 to TRBJ1-6, with D tentatively TRBD1 (5 bases). Trimming stripped 4 bases from V and 8 bases from J, with 21 bases between. This CDR3 is built from 17 residues. Germline CDR1 MNHEY, CDR2 SMNVEV (reference sequence). The chain's CDR3 is CASSWIPVAPGDSPLHF. CDR3 in DNA: TGTGCCAGCAGTTGGATTCCTGTCGCTCCGGGGGATTCACCCCTCCACTTT.

The rearrangement joins TRBV5-1 to TRBJ2-6; TRBD1 aligns across 7 bases. The ends lost 0 bases at V and 11 bases at J; junction bases unmatched: 8. CDR3 size: 15 residues. The germline CDR1 and CDR2 sequences are SGHRS and YFSETQ. CDR3 in amino acids: CASSLGQGEYDVLTF. CDR3 nucleotide sequence: TGCGCCAGCAGCTTGGGGCAGGGGGAGTATGACGTCCTGACTTTC.

The V gene is TRBV19, the J gene TRBJ2-1, with D hard to call. Germline V gives CDR1 LNHDA, CDR2 SQIVND (reference sequence). V lost 6 bases to trimming and J lost 0 bases, with 9 bases between them. The CDR3 extends over 14 amino acids. Here the CDR3 reads CASSYGGSYNEQFF. The CDR3 DNA reads TGTGCCAGTAGCTATGGTGGCTCCTACAATGAGCAGTTCTTC. Combining the CDR3 with reference TRBV19 and TRBJ2-1 gives the whole variable domain DGGITQSPKYLFRKEGQNVTLSCEQNLNHDAMYWYRQDPGQGLRLIYYSQIVNDFQKGDIAEGYSVSREKKESFPLTVTSAQKNPTAFYLCASSYGGSYNEQFFGPGTRLTVL.

The V and J genes are TRBV5-4 and TRBJ2-1, with 7 bases matching TRBD2. CDR1 is SGHNT and CDR2 is YYREEE in the germline V gene (reference sequence). This CDR3 comprises 14 residues. V lost 7 bases to trimming and J lost 4 bases; unmatched junction nucleotides: 8. CDR3 DNA sequence: TGTGCCAGCTCCCCCGGGGGGATGTACAATGAGCAGTTCTTC. It encodes CASSPGGMYNEQFF.

This sequence joins TRBV5-1 and TRBJ1-2, with TRBD1 as a possible D gene (5 bases). Germline CDR1 reads SGHRS; CDR2 reads YFSETQ. Trimming cost V 0 bases and J 1 base, with 7 bases left between them. CDR3 length: 14 amino acids. The CDR3 here is CASSLVDNNYGYTF. The CDR3 DNA reads as TGCGCCAGCAGCTTGGTGGACAATAACTATGGCTACACCTTC.

V and J are TRBV6-1 and TRBJ2-2; possible D gene TRBD1, 6 bases. The CDR3 is 16 amino acids. V lost 3 bases to trimming and J lost 2 bases, with 13 bases between them. Germline V CDR1 and CDR2: MNHNS, SASEGT. The CDR3 DNA follows: TGTGCCAGCAGTGACAGACAGGTACCTAACACCGGGGAGCTGTTTTTT. The encoded protein is CASSDRQVPNTGELFF.

This chain joins TRBV7-2 and TRBJ2-1; maybe TRBD1 (5 bases). V was trimmed by 1 base and J by 0 bases, leaving 10 bases between them. The CDR3 is 16 amino acids. The germline gives CDR1 SGHTA, CDR2 FQGNSA. The CDR3 DNA reads as TGTGCCAGCAGCTTAGATAGGGGCAACTCCTACAATGAGCAGTTCTTC. Protein product: CASSLDRGNSYNEQFF. The complete variable domain, with remaining parts taken from reference TRBV7-2 and TRBJ2-1, reads GAGVSQSPSNKVTEKGKDVELRCDPISGHTALYWYRQSLGQGLEFLIYFQGNSAPDKSGLPSDRFSAERTGGSVSTLTIQRTQQEDSAVYLCASSLDRGNSYNEQFFGPGTRLTVL.

The rearrangement joins TRBV5-6 to TRBJ2-3; D might be TRBD1 (5 bases). The V and J ends lost 4 bases and 5 bases respectively, with 11 bases between them. This CDR3 is 13 amino acids long. Per the germline V gene, CDR1 is SGHDT and CDR2 is YYEEEE. The CDR3 nucleotides read TGTGCCAGCAGCGGCGGACAATTAGATACGCAGTATTTT. This translates into CASSGGQLDTQYF. The complete variable domain, with remaining parts taken from reference TRBV5-6 and TRBJ2-3, reads DAGVTQSPTHLIKTRGQQVTLRCSPKSGHDTVSWYQQALGQGPQFIFQYYEEEERQRGNFPDRFSGHQFPNYSSELNVNALLLGDSALYLCASSGGQLDTQYFGPGTRLTVL.

This chain connects TRBV30 to TRBJ2-7; 7 positions agree with TRBD1. This CDR3 is built from 11 residues. Germline-derived CDR1 and CDR2 are GTSNPN and SVGIG (reference sequence). J lost 3 bases, V lost 5 bases, and 1 base had no gene match. The CDR3, as DNA: TGTGCCTGGGGGGACAGCTACGAGCAGTACTTC. Translating gives CAWGDSYEQYF.